This T cell receptor beta chain was sequenced for a study of T cell repertoires in cytomegalovirus infection. Study at large: Evidence of both CMV infection and a matching HLA type came from public TCR beta signatures. Regarding the study as a whole: Dominant in the ex vivo response were TCR beta clonotypes restricted by HLA-C and specific for CMV. Accumulated public TCR beta family frequency recognized individuals carrying CMV together with the relevant HLA.

The CDR3 has 16 residues. Germline V gene sequence: CDR1 LNHDA, CDR2 SQIVND (reference sequence). Losses at the gene ends were 6 bases for V and 4 bases for J; bases not matched to a gene: 10. About this clonotype itself: Antigen specificity is unknown.

TCRdb itself ran the reads through MiXCR, one entry per CDR3 protein. The sample holds approximately 100,000 distinct CDR3 sequences, approximately 45% seen once. The material was CD8+ T cells from cultured PBMCs, obtained from culture after CMV antigen stimulation. This chain uses TRBV19 with TRBJ1-2, with 11 bases lining up with TRBD1. The sequence derives from a human donor in good health (CMV status not recorded). Some clones in this sample may be carry-over from other donors' samples. Written as DNA, the CDR3 is TGTGCCAGTAGCCCGGGACAGGGGGTTTTAGGCTATGGCTACACCTTC. Encoded protein: CASSPGQGVLGYGYTF.